This T cell receptor beta chain was recovered during a study of neoadjuvant anti-PD-1 for oral cavity cancer. Clones were read by immunoSEQ multiplex PCR, and TCRdb kept only the in-frame ones, dropping some. The table records roughly 34,000 clones, approximately 87% of them present only once. Trimming cost V 6 bases and J 0 bases, with 12 bases left between them. Germline V gene data show CDR1 as MNHEY and CDR2 as SMNVEV (reference sequence). The CDR3 is made up of 15 amino acids. The sequence was obtained from a person between 40 and 80 years old with oral cavity squamous cell carcinoma. The V call is TRBV27, the J call TRBJ2-1; TRBD1 might be the D (5 bases). The source material was PBMCs, sampled before nivolumab (anti-PD-1) treatment. The CDR3 protein is CASRTGPSSYNEQFF. CDR3 DNA: TGTGCCAGCAGAACAGGACCGAGCTCCTACAATGAGCAGTTCTTC.